The clone carrying this TCR beta chain was observed at least ten times. Deletions cut 4 bases from V and 0 bases from J, with 16 bases between. CDR3 size: 15 residues. Germline loops: CDR1 SQVTM, CDR2 ANQGSEA. This sample stems from a study of read filtering for tumor transcriptome and immune sequencing. As for the study in general: Revised staging placed roughly 8 patients in R-ISS I, around 15 in II, more than 5 in III.

Molecular barcoded adaptors covering alpha/delta and beta/gamma chains were used on roughly 400 ng RNA. TCRdb fed the reads into MiXCR, producing one record per CDR3 protein. The sample has tens of thousands of distinct CDR3 sequences, over 11% seen once; the top ten hold approximately 47%. Sampling of bone marrow took place during active disease in every patient. This chain links TRBV29-1 with TRBJ2-7, with a tentative D call TRBD1 (5 bases). The sequence came from a donor older than 35 with multiple myeloma. The sample comprised a population of CD138-negative cells sorted from bone marrow. CDR3 coding DNA: TGCAGCGTTGTAGTGGCGACAGTCTCCTCCTACGAGCAGTACTTC. Translation: CSVVVATVSSYEQYF.